The 3 T cell receptor beta chains below were found in one sample sequenced in a study of human T cells and chemical hapten exposure. Via MiXCR, TCRdb re-called the RACE reads, giving one row per CDR3 protein. Of approximately 320,000 distinct CDR3 sequences detected, approximately 5.8% appear once; the ten largest clones hold around 8%. Time point in this sample: pre-sensitization, week 0. Treatment indicated: therapeutic diphenylcyclopropenone sensitization with weekly scalp DPC. Material: whole blood, obtained in connection with sensitization to the hapten diphenylcyclopropenone (DPC). Source of these receptors: a woman between 18 and 29 years old with alopecia areata. Some clones in this sample may be carry-over from other donors' samples.

This clonotype was observed a few times. V usage is TRBV10-3 and J usage is TRBJ1-1, with D unclear. V lost 0 bases and J lost 0, with 5 bases in between. Germline CDR1 reads ENHRY; CDR2 reads SYGVKD. This CDR3 is built from 14 residues. The CDR3 reads CAISESAVNTEAFF. The CDR3 nucleotides read TGTGCCATCAGTGAGTCCGCGGTGAACACTGAAGCTTTCTTT.

This chain connects TRBV7-9 to TRBJ2-1; maybe TRBD1 (5 bases). There are 17 residues in the CDR3. Trimming stripped 1 base from V and 0 bases from J, with 13 bases between. Germline CDR1 reads SEHNR; CDR2 reads FQNEAQ (reference sequence). The CDR3 is CASSLVPDTRSYNEQFF. In DNA, the CDR3 is TGTGCCAGCAGCTTAGTCCCGGACACCCGCTCCTACAATGAGCAGTTCTTC.

This clonotype showed up many times. The chain employs TRBV6-1 and TRBJ2-7; the D gene is possibly TRBD2 (5 bases). The CDR3 covers 13 residues. V lost 9 bases to trimming and J lost 2 bases, with 14 bases between them. Germline CDR1 MNHNS, CDR2 SASEGT. In nucleotides, the CDR3 is TGTGCCAGTCTAAGCGGTACCACCTACGAGCAGTACTTC. Its protein is CASLSGTTYEQYF.